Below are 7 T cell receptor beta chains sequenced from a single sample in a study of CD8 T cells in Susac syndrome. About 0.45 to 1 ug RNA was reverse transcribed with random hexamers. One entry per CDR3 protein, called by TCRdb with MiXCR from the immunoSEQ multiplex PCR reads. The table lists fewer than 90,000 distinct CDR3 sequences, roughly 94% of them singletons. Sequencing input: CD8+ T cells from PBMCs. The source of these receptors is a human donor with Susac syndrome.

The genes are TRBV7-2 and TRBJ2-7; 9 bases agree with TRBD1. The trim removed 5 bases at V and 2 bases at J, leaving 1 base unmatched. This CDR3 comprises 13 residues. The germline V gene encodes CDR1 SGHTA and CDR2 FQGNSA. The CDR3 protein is CASSRDRAYEQYF. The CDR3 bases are TGTGCCAGCAGCCGGGACAGGGCCTACGAGCAGTACTTC.

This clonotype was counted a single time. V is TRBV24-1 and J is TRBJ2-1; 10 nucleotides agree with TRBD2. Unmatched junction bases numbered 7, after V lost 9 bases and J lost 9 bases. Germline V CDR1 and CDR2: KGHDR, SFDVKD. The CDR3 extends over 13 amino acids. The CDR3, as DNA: TGTGCCACCCGACCTAGCGGGAGCTCTGAGCAGTTCTTC. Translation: CATRPSGSSEQFF.

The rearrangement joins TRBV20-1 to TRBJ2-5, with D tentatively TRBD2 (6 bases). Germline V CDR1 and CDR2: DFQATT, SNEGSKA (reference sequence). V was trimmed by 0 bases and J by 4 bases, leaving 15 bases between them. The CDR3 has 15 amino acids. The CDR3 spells CSAREPGMGGETQYF. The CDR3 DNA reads TGCAGTGCTAGAGAGCCAGGGATGGGAGGAGAGACCCAGTACTTC.

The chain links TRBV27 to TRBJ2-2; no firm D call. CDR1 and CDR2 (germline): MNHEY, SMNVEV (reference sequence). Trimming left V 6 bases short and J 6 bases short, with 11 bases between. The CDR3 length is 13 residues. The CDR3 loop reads CASSHTPPGELFF. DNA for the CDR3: TGTGCCAGCAGCCACACCCCACCCGGGGAGCTGTTTTTT.

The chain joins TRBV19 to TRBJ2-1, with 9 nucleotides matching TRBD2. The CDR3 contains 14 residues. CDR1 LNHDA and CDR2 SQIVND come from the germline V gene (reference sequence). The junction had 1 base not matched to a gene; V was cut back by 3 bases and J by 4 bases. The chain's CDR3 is CASSMLAGYNEQFF. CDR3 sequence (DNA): TGTGCCAGTAGTATGCTAGCGGGGTACAATGAGCAGTTCTTC. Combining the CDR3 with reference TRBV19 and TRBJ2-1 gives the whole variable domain DGGITQSPKYLFRKEGQNVTLSCEQNLNHDAMYWYRQDPGQGLRLIYYSQIVNDFQKGDIAEGYSVSREKKESFPLTVTSAQKNPTAFYLCASSMLAGYNEQFFGPGTRLTVL.

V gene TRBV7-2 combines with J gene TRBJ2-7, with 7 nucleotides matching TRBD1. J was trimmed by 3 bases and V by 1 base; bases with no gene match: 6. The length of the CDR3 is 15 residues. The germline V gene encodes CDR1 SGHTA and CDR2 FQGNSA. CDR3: CASSLDRGRGYEQYF. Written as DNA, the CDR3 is TGTGCCAGCAGCTTAGACAGGGGCAGAGGCTACGAGCAGTACTTC. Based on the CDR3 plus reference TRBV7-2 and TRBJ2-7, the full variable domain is GAGVSQSPSNKVTEKGKDVELRCDPISGHTALYWYRQSLGQGLEFLIYFQGNSAPDKSGLPSDRFSAERTGGSVSTLTIQRTQQEDSAVYLCASSLDRGRGYEQYFGPGTRLTVT.

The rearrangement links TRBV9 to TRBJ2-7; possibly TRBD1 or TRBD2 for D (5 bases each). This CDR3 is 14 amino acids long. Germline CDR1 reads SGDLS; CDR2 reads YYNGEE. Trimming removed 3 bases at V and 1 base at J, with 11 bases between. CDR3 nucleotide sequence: TGTGCCAGCAGCGCGGGACCTAGGTCCTACGAGCAGTACTTC. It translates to CASSAGPRSYEQYF. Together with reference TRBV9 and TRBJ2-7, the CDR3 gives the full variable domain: DSGVTQTPKHLITATGQRVTLRCSPRSGDLSVYWYQQSLDQGLQFLIQYYNGEERAKGNILERFSAQQFPDLHSELNLSSLELGDSALYFCASSAGPRSYEQYFGPGTRLTVT.